This TCR beta chain was recorded in a study of identical twins' blood T cells. Study-wide results and limits: Twins reportedly had markedly more similar V usage than unrelated donors, even among out-of-frame TCRbeta clonotypes.

A single record per CDR3 protein comes from TCRdb applying MiXCR to the 5' RACE reads. Of a few hundred thousand distinct CDR3 sequences in the sample, around 30% were seen once. A note on this clonotype: Its target is unknown.

This receptor was taken from a woman aged 18-55 years in good health. The sequenced sample consisted of PBMCs.

CDR3 region: CASSYRLGGKLFF. CDR3 DNA: TGTGCCAGCAGTTACCGCCTAGGGGGAAAACTGTTTTTT. The chain carries TRBV6-2 or TRBV6-3 and TRBJ1-4; possible D gene TRBD1, 6 bases. V dropped 2 bases and J dropped 10 bases, with 11 bases sitting between them. CDR1 is MNHEY, CDR2 SVGEGT, per germline. This CDR3 has 13 residues.